Below are 6 T cell receptor beta chains sequenced from a single sample in a study of blood T cell repertoires in COVID-19. Repertoires were generated with immunoSEQ multiplex PCR, while TCRdb's copy carries only in-frame clones and drops some. The sample includes about 120,000 clones, roughly 79% seen only once; the top ten take roughly 17%. Sequences were obtained from peripheral blood. These receptors were taken from a woman over 75 with active or convalescent COVID-19.

The chain combines TRBV30 with TRBJ1-5, with TRBD1 as a possible D gene (5 bases). Germline assignment: CDR1 GTSNPN and CDR2 SVGIG (reference sequence). Trimming left V 1 base short and J 2 bases short, with 6 bases between. The CDR3 loop spans 13 amino acids. The CDR3 protein is CAWSGGGNQPQHF. CDR3 sequence (DNA): TGTGCCTGGAGTGGGGGGGGCAATCAGCCCCAGCATTTT.

V gene TRBV11-2 combines with J gene TRBJ2-1; D not resolved. The CDR3 spans 13 residues. V lost 1 base and J 7 bases, leaving 8 bases between the germline ends. Germline V CDR1 and CDR2: SGHAT, FQNNGV. CDR3 nucleotide sequence: TGTGCCAGCAGCTTAGGTCAGGTAAATGAGCAGTTCTTC. Translating it yields CASSLGQVNEQFF. Filled out from reference TRBV11-2 and TRBJ2-1, the complete variable domain reads EAGVAQSPRYKIIEKRQSVAFWCNPISGHATLYWYQQILGQGPKLLIQFQNNGVVDDSQLPKDRFSAERLKGVDSTLKIQPAKLEDSAVYLCASSLGQVNEQFFGPGTRLTVL.

The chain uses TRBV19 and TRBJ1-5, with D unclear. CDR3 length: 13 residues. The V gene lost 6 bases and the J gene lost 0 bases, with 6 bases spanning the gap. The germline V gene has CDR1 LNHDA and CDR2 SQIVND (reference sequence). For the CDR3, the DNA is TGTGCCAGTAGGCGGGATAGCAATCAGCCCCAGCATTTT. Amino acid sequence: CASRRDSNQPQHF.

This chain connects TRBV25-1 to TRBJ2-1; a weak D match, TRBD2 (6 bases). Germline CDR1 and CDR2: MGHDK and SYGVNS. V shed 8 bases and J shed 2 bases, with 13 bases lying between them. CDR3 length equals 14 residues. The CDR3 is CASGLGGTYNEQFF. In nucleotides, the CDR3 is TGTGCCAGCGGTCTGGGGGGAACCTACAATGAGCAGTTCTTC.

This clone has a handful of counts. The chain recombines TRBV7-9 with TRBJ2-2; D is possibly TRBD2 (6 bases). Trimming left V 6 bases short and J 1 base short, with 15 bases between. This CDR3 is built from 16 residues. Germline CDR1 and CDR2: SEHNR and FQNEAQ (reference sequence). Here the CDR3 reads CASSHRLVLNTGELFF. The DNA of the CDR3 is TGTGCCAGCAGTCATAGACTAGTTCTGAACACCGGGGAGCTGTTTTTT.

The chain recombines TRBV28 with TRBJ1-2, with D possibly being TRBD1 (6 bases). Per germline, CDR1 MDHEN and CDR2 SYDVKM. Trimming took off 3 bases at V and 4 bases at J, with 12 bases between the two ends. The CDR3 runs 14 residues. DNA for the CDR3: TGTGCCAGCAGTTTTGCGGGGGGCGGCTATGGCTACACCTTC. Translation: CASSFAGGGYGYTF.